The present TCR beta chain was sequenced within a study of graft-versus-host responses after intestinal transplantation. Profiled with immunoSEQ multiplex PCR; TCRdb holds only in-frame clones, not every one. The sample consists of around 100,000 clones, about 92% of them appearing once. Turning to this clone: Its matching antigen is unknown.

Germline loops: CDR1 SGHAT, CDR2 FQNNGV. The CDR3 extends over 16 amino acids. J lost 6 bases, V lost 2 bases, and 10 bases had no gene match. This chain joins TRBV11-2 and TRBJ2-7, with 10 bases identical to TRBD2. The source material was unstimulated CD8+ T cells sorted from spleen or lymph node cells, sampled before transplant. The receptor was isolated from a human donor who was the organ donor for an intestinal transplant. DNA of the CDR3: TGTGCCAGCAGCTTATGGCCCCCTAGCGGGAGCCCCGAGCAGTACTTC. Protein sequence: CASSLWPPSGSPEQYF.